This T cell receptor beta chain originates from a study of identifying expanded T cells in peripheral blood. TCRdb's table, derived via immunoSEQ multiplex PCR, lists solely in-frame clones and lacks some. The sample includes under 70,000 clones, roughly 86% seen only once; the top ten take around 4.8%. The CDR3 sequence is 16 residues long. The V end was cut by 7 bases, the J end by 0 bases, with 13 bases between. Germline V gene sequence: CDR1 LNHDA, CDR2 SQIVND (reference sequence). The sample comprised blood. This chain links TRBV19 with TRBJ2-6; the D gene is possibly TRBD1 (5 bases). This receptor was identified in a person aged 18-70 years in good health. This chain's CDR3 is CASKATASSGANVLTF. CDR3 sequence (DNA): TGTGCCAGTAAAGCGACAGCGAGCTCTGGGGCCAACGTCCTGACTTTC.